These 7 T cell receptor beta chains were sequenced from one sample in a study of CD8+CD57+ T cells in acquired aplastic anemia. All patients picked for sequencing had shown, by flow cytometry, an expansion of CD8+CD57+ cells. It was genomic DNA that served as the template for profiling TCR beta VDJ and CDR3. One entry per CDR3 protein results from TCRdb running MiXCR on the reads. The profile shows 450,000 to 550,000 distinct CDR3 sequences, approximately 32% of them singletons. The sample comprised sorted CD4+, CD8+, or CD8+CD57+ T cells (not recorded which) from PBMCs. The source of these receptors is a human donor with aplastic anemia.

In this sample, this clonotype turned up a few times. One junction end does not reproduce the germline sequence, and a read error may be involved. The chain links TRBV2 to TRBJ2-3; 7 positions match TRBD2. CDR1 and CDR2 from the germline V gene are SNHLY and FYNNEI. The CDR3 extends over 15 amino acids. The chain's CDR3 is CASSETPSGTDTRYF. The CDR3 DNA follows: TGTGCCAGCAGTGAAACCCCTAGCGGCACAGATACGCGGTATTTT.

As for this clonotype: One end of the junction is discordant with germline, which a read error may explain. The chain carries TRBV11-2 and TRBJ2-7; D remains ambiguous. CDR1 SGHAT and CDR2 FQNNGV come from the germline V gene. This CDR3 region has 14 residues. CDR3 DNA: TGTGCCAGCAGCTTATCTTATGACTCCTACGGGCAGTACTTC. This gives the protein CASSLSYDSYGQYF. Supplemented by reference TRBV11-2 and TRBJ2-7, the full variable domain reads EAGVAQSPRYKIIEKRQSVAFWCNPISGHATLYWYQQILGQGPKLLIQFQNNGVVDDSQLPKDRFSAERLKGVDSTLKIQPAKLEDSAVYLCASSLSYDSYGQYFGPGTRLTVT.

Notes on this clonotype: The junction and the germline gene differ at one end; a read error may be behind it. The chain recombines TRBV19 with TRBJ1-1; D gene ambiguous. This CDR3 is 12 amino acids long. The germline gives CDR1 LNHDA, CDR2 SQIVND (reference sequence). The CDR3 region has the DNA TGTGCCAGTAGTAATATGAACACTGGAGCTTTCTTT. This encodes CASSNMNTGAFF.

The V and J genes are TRBV15 and TRBJ1-5, with 10 bases that match TRBD1. Trimming cost V 5 bases and J 15 bases; bases outside gene matches: 4. The CDR3 spans 11 residues. CDR1 LNHNV and CDR2 YYDKDF come from the germline V gene (reference sequence). The CDR3, as DNA: TGTGCCACCAGCGGGGACAGGGGCGGGCATTTT. Amino acid sequence: CATSGDRGGHF.

V and J are TRBV24-1 and TRBJ1-3; D ambiguous. Trimming pared 11 bases from V and 0 bases from J, leaving 16 bases between. Germline loops: CDR1 KGHDR, CDR2 SFDVKD. The CDR3 runs 15 residues. The CDR3 region is CASSQEYASGNTIYF. The CDR3 DNA is TGTGCCAGCAGCCAAGAATACGCCTCTGGAAACACCATATATTTT.

This clonotype was detected a few times. In DNA, the CDR3 is TGTGCCAGCAGTCTAGGAGCGGGAGTCGACGGGGAGCTGTTTTTT. Its protein is CASSLGAGVDGELFF. This chain links TRBV2 with TRBJ2-2; 8 bases are a match to TRBD2. Germline V gene data show CDR1 as SNHLY and CDR2 as FYNNEI. The CDR3 runs 15 residues. V gave up 5 bases and J gave up 7 bases; unmatched junction bases: 9.

The rearrangement uses TRBV2 and TRBJ1-4; a weak D match, TRBD1 (5 bases). Trimming stripped 5 bases from V and 7 bases from J, with 11 bases between. Germline V gene data show CDR1 as SNHLY and CDR2 as FYNNEI. The CDR3 is made up of 13 amino acids. CDR3 DNA: TGTGCCAGCAGTTCGGCAGGGTTTGAAAAACTGTTTTTT. It is translated as CASSSAGFEKLFF.